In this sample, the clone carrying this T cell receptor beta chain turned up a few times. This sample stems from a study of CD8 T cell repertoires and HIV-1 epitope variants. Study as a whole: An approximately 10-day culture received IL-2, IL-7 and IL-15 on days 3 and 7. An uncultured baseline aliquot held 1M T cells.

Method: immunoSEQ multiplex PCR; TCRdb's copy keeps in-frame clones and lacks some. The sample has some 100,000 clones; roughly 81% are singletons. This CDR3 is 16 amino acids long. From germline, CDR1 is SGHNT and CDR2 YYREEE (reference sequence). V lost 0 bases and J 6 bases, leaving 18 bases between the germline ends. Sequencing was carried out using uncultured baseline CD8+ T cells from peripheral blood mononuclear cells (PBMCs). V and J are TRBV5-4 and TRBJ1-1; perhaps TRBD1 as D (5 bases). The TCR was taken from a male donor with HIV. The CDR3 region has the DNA TGTGCCAGCAGCTTGGAGGGACGCCTAGACCAGGCTGAAGCTTTCTTT. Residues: CASSLEGRLDQAEAFF.